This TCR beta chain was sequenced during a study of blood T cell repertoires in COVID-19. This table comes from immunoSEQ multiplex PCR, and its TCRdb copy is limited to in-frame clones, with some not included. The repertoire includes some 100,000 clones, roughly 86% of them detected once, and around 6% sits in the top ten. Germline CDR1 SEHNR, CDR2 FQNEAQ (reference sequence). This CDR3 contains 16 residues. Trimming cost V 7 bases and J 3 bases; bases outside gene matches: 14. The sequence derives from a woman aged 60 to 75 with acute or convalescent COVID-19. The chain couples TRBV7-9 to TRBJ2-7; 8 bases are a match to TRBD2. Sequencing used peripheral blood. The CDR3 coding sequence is TGTGCCAGCATCAAATCGGCGGGGGGCAGCCACTACGAGCAGTACGTC. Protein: CASIKSAGGSHYEQYV.